The source of this T cell receptor beta chain is a study of graft-versus-host responses after intestinal transplantation. Study-level findings and limits: HvG clone declines early post-transplant were associated with peak circulating GvH levels. Patients who carried graft-donor T cell macrochimerism also had high graft-versus-host to host-versus-graft clonal ratios in their allografts.

V was pared by 6 bases and J by 0 bases, with 4 bases of the junction left unmatched. Per germline, CDR1 SSHAT and CDR2 FNYEAQ (reference sequence). This CDR3 region has 14 residues. Libraries were prepared by immunoSEQ multiplex PCR; TCRdb keeps only in-frame clonotypes and omits some of them. The repertoire includes about 43,000 clones, roughly 94% of them detected once, and roughly 1.4% sits in the top ten. As regards this clone: Its matching antigen is unknown.

This sample comprised PBMCs, obtained around 350 days after intestinal transplant. The J gene is TRBJ2-7, the V gene TRBV7-7; TRBD1 matches at 8 bases. This receptor was identified in a human patient who received an intestinal transplant, so some T cells may come from the graft donor. DNA of the CDR3: TGTGCCAGCAGGGCAGGGGGCCACTCCTACGAGCAGTACTTC. This translates into CASRAGGHSYEQYF. The variable domain in full, completed from reference TRBV7-7 and TRBJ2-7, reads GAGVSQSPRYKVTKRGQDVTLRCDPISSHATLYWYQQALGQGPEFLTYFNYEAQPDKSGLPSDRFSAERPEGSISTLTIQRTEQRDSAMYRCASRAGGHSYEQYFGPGTRLTVT.